This T cell receptor (beta chain) was identified during a study of vaccination effects on CD4 cells after COVID-19. Across the whole study: Every participant took two doses of the BNT162b2 or mRNA-1273 vaccine. Study results and limitations: Researchers report that only 1 of 255 vaccine-induced clones in healthy vaccinees cross-reacted with common cold coronaviruses.

As to this clone: Its antigen is currently unknown.

The protocol was immunoSEQ multiplex PCR, while the TCRdb copy is restricted to in-frame clones and leaves out a portion. The repertoire holds 40,000 or so clones, approximately 72% seen once, with over 2.5% in the top ten. Upon completion of around 9 days in culture, CD4+ T cells were isolated. None of these healthy vaccinees had been infected with SARS-CoV-2 before vaccination. V lost 1 base to trimming and J lost 8 bases, with 17 bases between them. Germline CDR1 is MGHRA and CDR2 is YSYEKL. The CDR3 totals 15 residues. Here the sequenced sample was CD4+ T cells from PBMCs cultured without peptide, taken before COVID-19 vaccination. The chain is built from TRBV4-1 and TRBJ1-2; a possible D gene is TRBD1 (6 bases). The clonotype comes from a human donor who received a COVID-19 vaccine. The CDR3: CASSQGSAGARGYTF. The CDR3 bases are TGCGCCAGCAGCCAAGGTTCGGCAGGGGCAAGAGGCTACACCTTC.